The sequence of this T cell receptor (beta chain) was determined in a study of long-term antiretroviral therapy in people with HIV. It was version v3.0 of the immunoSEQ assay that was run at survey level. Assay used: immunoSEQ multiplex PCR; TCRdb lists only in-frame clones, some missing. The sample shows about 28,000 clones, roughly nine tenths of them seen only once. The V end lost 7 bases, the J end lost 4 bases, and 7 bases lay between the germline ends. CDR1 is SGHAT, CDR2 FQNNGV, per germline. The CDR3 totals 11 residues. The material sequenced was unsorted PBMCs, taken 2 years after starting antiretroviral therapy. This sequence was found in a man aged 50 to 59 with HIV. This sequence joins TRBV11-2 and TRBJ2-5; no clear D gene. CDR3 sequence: CASTLTETQYF. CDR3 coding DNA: TGTGCCAGCACCCTAACAGAGACCCAGTACTTC.